This TCR beta chain was documented in a study of T cell responses to AZD1222 COVID-19 vaccine. General study points: Donors were mostly white British, more females; clonal diversity possibly underestimated.

The length of the CDR3 is 14 residues. Germline-derived CDR1 and CDR2 are MNHNY and SVGAGI (reference sequence). V trimming: 5 bases; J trimming: 6 bases; junction bases outside the gene matches: 3. The assay was immunoSEQ multiplex PCR, and TCRdb's table has in-frame clones only and misses some. Of fewer than 150,000 clones listed, roughly 88% were seen once; the top ten hold about 6%. The table lists this clone with a few counts. Its antigen is unknown. The TCR comes from an adult who received the AZD1222 COVID-19 vaccine. The sample consisted of peripheral blood, taken 28 days after the second AZD1222 dose. V gene TRBV6-6 combines with J gene TRBJ1-5, with 11 bases that match TRBD1. CDR3 in amino acids: CASSGTGGRQPQHF. Here the CDR3 DNA reads TGTGCCAGCAGTGGGACAGGGGGACGTCAGCCCCAGCATTTT.